The 19 T cell receptor beta chains below come from one sample, sequenced in a study of blood T cell repertoires in COVID-19. Clones were sequenced by immunoSEQ multiplex PCR, and TCRdb holds only the in-frame ones, with some missing. The sample lists approximately 36,000 clones, approximately 90% occurring once. Material for sequencing was peripheral blood. The origin of the receptors is a man aged 55 to 70 with acute or convalescent COVID-19.

V gene TRBV5-1 combines with J gene TRBJ1-2, with D unclear. This CDR3 has 12 residues. The germline V gene encodes CDR1 SGHRS and CDR2 YFSETQ. V was shortened by 0 bases and J by 4 bases, with 4 bases between the two germline ends. In DNA form, the CDR3 reads TGCGCCAGCAGCTTGGCCAGCTATGGCTACACCTTC. Its translation is CASSLASYGYTF.

The rearrangement joins TRBV7-9 to TRBJ2-5; 7 bases are shared with TRBD1. This CDR3 is 15 amino acids long. J lost 5 bases, V lost 7 bases, and 13 bases had no gene match. Germline V gene data show CDR1 as SEHNR and CDR2 as FQNEAQ (reference sequence). CDR3 loop: CASTLNSGGVETQYF. CDR3 in DNA: TGTGCCAGCACTTTGAATTCAGGGGGAGTGGAGACCCAGTACTTC.

The V and J genes are TRBV9 and TRBJ1-3; 7 nucleotides agree with TRBD1. V dropped 4 bases and J dropped 1; count of bases not matched to a gene: 5. The CDR3 has 15 amino acids. Germline V lookup: CDR1 SGDLS, CDR2 YYNGEE. CDR3: CASSPTGNSGNTIYF. The CDR3 DNA reads as TGTGCCAGCAGCCCGACAGGGAATTCTGGAAACACCATATATTTT.

The chain is built from TRBV3-1 (or the pseudogene TRBV3-2) and TRBJ2-5, with D possibly TRBD2 on 6 matching bases. The germline gives CDR1 LGHDT, CDR2 YNNKEL (reference sequence). Trimming took 4 bases from V and 6 from J, leaving 21 bases between them. CDR3 length equals 16 residues. Here the CDR3 reads CASSPVPGLGGKTQYF. The DNA of the CDR3 is TGTGCCAGCAGCCCAGTGCCGGGACTGGGGGGAAAGACCCAGTACTTC.

The V call is TRBV6-6, the J call TRBJ2-2; 8 bases are a match to TRBD2. Germline V gives CDR1 MNHNY, CDR2 SVGAGI (reference sequence). The V and J ends lost 6 bases and 0 bases, in that order; junction bases with no gene match: 3. This CDR3 region has 15 residues. CDR3 loop: CASRFSGANTGELFF. The CDR3 DNA is TGTGCCAGCAGATTTAGCGGGGCGAACACCGGGGAGCTGTTTTTT.

The J gene is TRBJ2-1, the V gene TRBV5-1; no firm D call. V dropped 2 bases and J dropped 0 bases, with 9 bases sitting between them. CDR3 size: 15 residues. Germline CDR1 and CDR2: SGHRS and YFSETQ. The DNA for the CDR3 is TGCGCCAGCAGCTTAATAAGCGACTCCTACAATGAGCAGTTCTTC. This sequence encodes CASSLISDSYNEQFF.

This clone was seen once. This chain connects TRBV20-1 to TRBJ2-1; TRBD2 aligns across 10 bases. Per the germline V gene, CDR1 is DFQATT and CDR2 is SNEGSKA (reference sequence). This CDR3 contains 14 residues. Losses at the gene ends were 3 bases for V and 5 bases for J; bases not matched to a gene: 4. DNA of the CDR3: TGCAGTGCTAGTCCTAGCGGGAGTGACAATGAGCAGTTCTTC. It yields the protein CSASPSGSDNEQFF.

This clone has a handful of counts. J is TRBJ2-7 and V is TRBV2; TRBD2 is a possible D gene (5 bases). The ends were cut back, 6 bases at V and 6 bases at J, with 9 bases in the middle. This CDR3 region has 11 residues. CDR1 is SNHLY and CDR2 is FYNNEI in the germline V gene. The DNA for the CDR3 is TGTGCCAGCAGAGGACTTATCGAGCAGTACTTC. Its protein product is CASRGLIEQYF. Variable domain in full (rest from reference TRBV2 and TRBJ2-7): EPEVTQTPSHQVTQMGQEVILRCVPISNHLYFYWYRQILGQKVEFLVSFYNNEISEKSEIFDDQFSVERPDGSNFTLKIRSTKLEDSAMYFCASRGLIEQYFGPGTRLTVT.

V usage is TRBV7-2 and J usage is TRBJ1-2, with a tentative D call TRBD1 (5 bases). With 5 bases removed from V and 10 bases from J, the gap between germline ends came to 14 bases. The germline V gene encodes CDR1 SGHTA and CDR2 FQGNSA. The CDR3 sequence is 12 residues long. CDR3 loop: CASSQDSSLYTF. The CDR3 bases are TGTGCCAGCAGCCAAGACAGCTCACTCTACACCTTC. Full variable domain (outside the CDR3, taken from reference TRBV7-2 and TRBJ1-2): GAGVSQSPSNKVTEKGKDVELRCDPISGHTALYWYRQSLGQGLEFLIYFQGNSAPDKSGLPSDRFSAERTGGSVSTLTIQRTQQEDSAVYLCASSQDSSLYTFGSGTRLTVV.

The chain carries TRBV7-2 and TRBJ2-5; TRBD2 aligns across 8 bases. The germline V gene encodes CDR1 SGHTA and CDR2 FQGNSA. V shed 5 bases and J 5 bases; nucleotides not matched to a gene: 7. The CDR3 contains 14 residues. CDR3 residues: CASSPGGRVETQYF. CDR3 nucleotide sequence: TGTGCCAGCAGCCCGGGGGGGAGGGTTGAGACCCAGTACTTC.

This rearrangement joins TRBV18 to TRBJ1-1; 11 nucleotides agree with TRBD1. The CDR3 runs 15 residues. Germline V gives CDR1 KGHSH, CDR2 LQKENI. The junction had 6 bases not matched to a gene; V was cut back by 5 bases and J by 4 bases. CDR3 sequence (DNA): TGTGCCAGCTCATGGGGACAGGGGGAAGTCACTGAAGCTTTCTTT. This gives the protein CASSWGQGEVTEAFF.

J is TRBJ2-5 and V is TRBV5-6, with D maybe TRBD1 (5 bases). This CDR3 comprises 16 residues. V dropped 7 bases and J dropped 2 bases, with 21 bases sitting between them. Germline values: CDR1 SGHDT, CDR2 YYEEEE. The CDR3: CASRHSGAGKQETQYF. CDR3 nucleotide sequence: TGTGCCAGCCGACACAGTGGGGCAGGAAAACAAGAGACCCAGTACTTC.

The genes are TRBV7-6 and TRBJ2-2; 9 positions match TRBD2. Germline loops: CDR1 SGHVS, CDR2 FNYEAQ. CDR3 size: 16 residues. Trimming removed 3 bases from V and 5 bases from J; junction bases left unmatched: 7. CDR3 bases: TGTGCCAGCAGCTTCCGTAGCGGGAGAGAAACCGGGGAGCTGTTTTTT. It specifies CASSFRSGRETGELFF.

There are a few counts of this clone. The J gene is TRBJ1-6, the V gene TRBV2; no firm D call. The length of the CDR3 is 15 residues. Germline V CDR1 and CDR2: SNHLY, FYNNEI. Trimming cost V 1 base and J 6 bases, with 10 bases left between them. The CDR3 nucleotides read TGTGCCAGCAGTGAAGGTCAGGCCCGTAATTCACCCCTCCACTTT. It encodes CASSEGQARNSPLHF.

The chain uses TRBV2 and TRBJ2-1, with 14 bases that match TRBD2. Germline CDR1 reads SNHLY; CDR2 reads FYNNEI. Losses at the gene ends were 7 bases for V and 9 bases for J; bases not matched to a gene: 17. The CDR3 has 18 amino acids. The CDR3 is CASNTPGTSGRRLGEQFF. In DNA form, the CDR3 reads TGTGCCAGCAACACCCCCGGGACTAGCGGGAGACGATTAGGTGAGCAGTTCTTC.

This chain links TRBV9 with TRBJ1-3; 8 bases match TRBD1. Germline CDR1 reads SGDLS; CDR2 reads YYNGEE. CDR3 length equals 16 residues. The ends lost 2 bases at V and 0 bases at J; junction bases unmatched: 4. CDR3 residues: CASSVTGGSSGNTIYF. DNA for the CDR3: TGTGCCAGCAGCGTCACAGGGGGTTCCTCTGGAAACACCATATATTTT.

The sample holds one count of this clone. The chain employs TRBV28 and TRBJ1-5; D call uncertain. Looked up from germline, CDR1 is MDHEN and CDR2 is SYDVKM. This CDR3 is 16 amino acids long. The V and J ends lost 5 bases and 1 base respectively, with 15 bases between them. CDR3 amino acids: CASSIYAGGSNQPQHF. CDR3 DNA: TGTGCCAGCAGTATCTATGCGGGCGGGAGCAATCAGCCCCAGCATTTT.

With respect to this clone: The same CDR3 arises from other DNA sequences in this sample as well. The chain links TRBV9 to TRBJ1-5; D might be TRBD1 (5 bases). Germline CDR1 and CDR2: SGDLS and YYNGEE. The CDR3 spans 14 residues. V lost 0 bases and J 4 bases, leaving 8 bases between the germline ends. This CDR3 is CASSVGQGNQPQHF. DNA for the CDR3: TGTGCCAGCAGCGTAGGGCAGGGTAATCAGCCCCAGCATTTT.

The V call is TRBV4-3, the J call TRBJ2-2; no clear D. Trimming removed 1 base at V and 6 bases at J, with 18 bases between. CDR1 and CDR2 (germline): LGHNA, YSLEER. CDR3 length: 17 residues. CDR3 sequence (DNA): TGCGCCAGCAGCCAAGTCCCACTGGTGCAAGTCGCCGGGGAGCTGTTTTTT. Protein sequence: CASSQVPLVQVAGELFF.